These 23 T cell receptor beta chains were all obtained from the same sample, sequenced in a study of T cell responses to AZD1222 COVID-19 vaccine (dated by TCRdb to 2020 to 2023). Library generation was performed with the immunoSEQ multiplex PCR assay. Drawn from immuneACCESS, this table holds only the in-frame rearrangements with V and J called that TCRdb kept. Clones are partly lost; checked studies trace under half to an unresolved V gene and leave the rest unexplained. This sample comprises 150,000 to 200,000 clones, just over 85% of them detected only once. The top ten clonotypes cover approximately 8% of the sample. In light of the paper, this sample's time point label describes: baseline before first vaccination. The input for sequencing was peripheral blood, taken on day 0 of AZD1222 vaccination. These receptors all come from an adult in good health.

This clone was detected only once. CDR3 nucleotide sequence: TGTGCCTGGGGGACAGATAGCAATCAGCCCCAGCATTTT. Protein product: CAWGTDSNQPQHF. The chain has TRBV30 and TRBJ1-5, with TRBD1 identical over 7 bases. The V gene end was trimmed by 5 bases and the J gene end by 0 bases; junction bases not matched to a gene: 1. The CDR3 contains 13 residues. Germline-derived CDR1 and CDR2 are GTSNPN and SVGIG (reference sequence).

Points on this clone: Additional DNA sequences in this sample encode the identical CDR3. The rearrangement joins TRBV6-2 or TRBV6-3 to TRBJ2-7; D is ambiguous. CDR1 is MNHEY, CDR2 SVGEGT, per germline. Between the trimmed V and J ends, which lost 0 bases and 0 bases, there was a span of 0 bases. This CDR3 has 12 residues. CDR3: CASSYSSYEQYF. In nucleotides, the CDR3 is TGTGCCAGCAGTTACTCCTCCTACGAGCAGTACTTC.

The chain joins TRBV6-2 or TRBV6-3 to TRBJ1-1; D unresolved. Trimming shortened V by 0 bases and J by 6 bases, and 11 bases separated the two germline ends. CDR1 and CDR2 from the germline V gene are MNHEY and SVGEGT. CDR3 length: 14 amino acids. CDR3 protein: CASSYSLQLAEAFF. In DNA, the CDR3 is TGTGCCAGCAGTTACTCCCTGCAACTCGCTGAAGCTTTCTTT.

The chain is built from TRBV7-3 and TRBJ2-1; 9 bases fit TRBD1. This CDR3 has 16 residues. Germline V gene sequence: CDR1 SGHTA, CDR2 FQGTGA. J was trimmed by 6 bases and V by 5 bases; bases with no gene match: 11. In DNA form, the CDR3 reads TGTGCCAGCAGCCCCAAAGGGACAGGGAATCCCAATGAGCAGTTCTTC. Translation: CASSPKGTGNPNEQFF.

The V gene is TRBV5-1, the J gene TRBJ1-1; a possible D gene is TRBD1 (6 bases). Trimming pared 0 bases from V and 4 bases from J, leaving 25 bases between. Germline values: CDR1 SGHRS, CDR2 YFSETQ. This CDR3 contains 19 residues. The CDR3 sequence is CASSLASQGFRVQSTEAFF. The CDR3 coding sequence is TGCGCCAGCAGCTTGGCTTCACAGGGCTTCAGAGTTCAGTCCACTGAAGCTTTCTTT.

This clone was observed once. The V call is TRBV30, the J call TRBJ2-7; 10 bases fit TRBD1. The CDR3 totals 15 residues. Trimming took 3 bases from V and 0 from J; bases not matched to a gene: 5. Germline V gene data show CDR1 as GTSNPN and CDR2 as SVGIG (reference sequence). CDR3 residues: CAWRGQGGSSYEQYF. DNA of the CDR3: TGTGCCTGGAGAGGACAGGGGGGGAGCTCCTACGAGCAGTACTTC.

This chain connects TRBV10-3 to TRBJ1-1; no firm D call. The CDR3 loop spans 15 amino acids. The V gene's germline CDR1 is ENHRY and CDR2 SYGVKD. Trimming stripped 4 bases from V and 1 base from J, with 13 bases between. In DNA form, the CDR3 reads TGTGCCATCAGTGTTAGGTCGGGCCCGAACACTGAAGCTTTCTTT. It encodes CAISVRSGPNTEAFF.

The chain couples TRBV28 to TRBJ1-1; D not resolved. Trimming removed 2 bases from V and 0 bases from J, with 10 bases in between. This CDR3 has 15 residues. Germline CDR1 is MDHEN and CDR2 is SYDVKM. CDR3 nucleotide sequence: TGTGCCAGCAGTTTAATCGGACCTATGAACACTGAAGCTTTCTTT. Amino acids: CASSLIGPMNTEAFF.

The chain carries TRBV6-1 and TRBJ1-5; D is ambiguous. Germline CDR1 reads MNHNS; CDR2 reads SASEGT. V was cut by 0 bases and J by 9 bases, with 9 bases left in between. The CDR3 is made up of 13 amino acids. In DNA form, the CDR3 reads TGTGCCAGCAGTGAAGCTGGCGGTACGCCCCAGCATTTT. Residues: CASSEAGGTPQHF.

The chain has TRBV7-2 and TRBJ2-7; 11 positions match TRBD1. The CDR3 length is 13 residues. CDR1 is SGHTA and CDR2 is FQGNSA in the germline V gene. Unmatched junction bases numbered 5, after V lost 8 bases and J lost 5 bases. The CDR3 loop is CASAGQGADEQYF. CDR3 sequence (DNA): TGTGCCAGCGCAGGACAGGGGGCCGACGAGCAGTACTTC. Together with reference TRBV7-2 and TRBJ2-7, the CDR3 gives the full variable domain: GAGVSQSPSNKVTEKGKDVELRCDPISGHTALYWYRQSLGQGLEFLIYFQGNSAPDKSGLPSDRFSAERTGGSVSTLTIQRTQQEDSAVYLCASAGQGADEQYFGPGTRLTVT.

The V and J genes are TRBV7-2 and TRBJ2-7; no firm D call. Germline V CDR1 and CDR2: SGHTA, FQGNSA. Trimming shortened V by 1 base and J by 5 bases, and 9 bases separated the two germline ends. The CDR3 contains 13 residues. CDR3 coding DNA: TGTGCCAGCAGCTTAGAGGGTTTACACGAGCAGTACTTC. Translated, it gives CASSLEGLHEQYF.

V is TRBV11-3 and J is TRBJ2-3, with 11 bases aligning to TRBD2. The trim removed 5 bases at V and 1 base at J, leaving 5 bases unmatched. There are 16 residues in the CDR3. CDR1 and CDR2 from the germline V gene are SGHNT and YENEEA. Here the CDR3 DNA reads TGTGCCAGCAGCACCTCGACTAGCGGGGGCACAGATACGCAGTATTTT. The encoded protein is CASSTSTSGGTDTQYF.

The chain couples TRBV27 to TRBJ1-5; a weak D match, TRBD1 (6 bases). The CDR3 length is 15 residues. V was trimmed by 3 bases and J by 5 bases, leaving 14 bases between them. Germline-derived CDR1 and CDR2 are MNHEY and SMNVEV (reference sequence). DNA for the CDR3: TGTGCCAGCAGTTTTCGACCAGGGGCGGATCAGCCCCAGCATTTT. Protein sequence: CASSFRPGADQPQHF.

The chain carries TRBV7-9 and TRBJ2-7; D possibly corresponds to TRBD1 (6 bases). The CDR3 sequence is 13 residues long. The germline V gene encodes CDR1 SEHNR and CDR2 FQNEAQ (reference sequence). V was cut by 6 bases and J by 3 bases, with 12 bases left in between. The CDR3 protein is CASSTRDNYEQYF. The CDR3 DNA follows: TGTGCCAGCAGTACCCGGGACAACTACGAGCAGTACTTC.

This clone occurred once. This chain joins TRBV7-9 and TRBJ1-6; 9 nucleotides match TRBD1. J lost 10 bases, V lost 4 bases, and 8 bases had no gene match. Germline V gene data show CDR1 as SEHNR and CDR2 as FQNEAQ (reference sequence). The CDR3 is 15 amino acids. The CDR3 loop is CASSSGTGLTSPLHF. The CDR3 nucleotides read TGTGCCAGCAGCTCCGGGACAGGGCTAACCTCACCCCTCCACTTT.

This clone was seen a handful of times. The V and J genes are TRBV12-3 or TRBV12-4 and TRBJ1-3; unclear D gene. CDR3 size: 13 residues. V gave up 11 bases and J gave up 0 bases, with 11 bases separating them. CDR3 coding DNA: TGTGCCGCGGCTCGCGACTCTGGAAACACCATATATTTT. Translated, it gives CAAARDSGNTIYF.

The genes are TRBV4-2 and TRBJ2-7, with D tentatively TRBD1 or TRBD2 (5 bases each). This CDR3 spans 14 amino acids. Trimming pared 1 base from V and 2 bases from J, leaving 9 bases between. The germline V gene encodes CDR1 LGHNA and CDR2 YNFKEQ. This CDR3 is CASSQGGPAYEQYF. CDR3 bases: TGTGCCAGCAGCCAAGGGGGACCGGCCTACGAGCAGTACTTC.

The gene calls are TRBV3-1 (or the pseudogene TRBV3-2) and TRBJ1-2, with a weak D call TRBD1 (6 bases). Germline V lookup: CDR1 LGHDT, CDR2 YNNKEL (reference sequence). The CDR3 length is 14 residues. The V and J ends lost 5 bases and 4 bases respectively, with 14 bases between them. The CDR3 DNA follows: TGTGCCAGCAGCATCAACAGGGACGGCTATGGCTACACCTTC. The encoded protein is CASSINRDGYGYTF.

The chain joins TRBV27 to TRBJ2-1; 7 bases are a match to TRBD2. This CDR3 comprises 15 residues. The V gene end was trimmed by 5 bases and the J gene end by 8 bases; junction bases not matched to a gene: 12. Germline loops: CDR1 MNHEY, CDR2 SMNVEV (reference sequence). The chain's CDR3 is CASSPMGGVDYEQFF. The CDR3 DNA sequence: TGTGCCAGCAGTCCAATGGGAGGGGTCGATTATGAGCAGTTCTTC.

This rearrangement joins TRBV7-3 to TRBJ1-1, with D perhaps TRBD1 (5 bases). CDR3 size: 14 residues. V lost 5 bases and J 1 base, leaving 11 bases between the germline ends. Germline CDR1 SGHTA, CDR2 FQGTGA. In DNA, the CDR3 is TGTGCCAGCAGCCAGGGCGGTCGGAACACTGAAGCTTTCTTT. Translating gives CASSQGGRNTEAFF.

The gene calls are TRBV6-5 and TRBJ1-4; D ambiguous. The CDR3 is made up of 14 amino acids. Trimming cost V 6 bases and J 2 bases, with 10 bases left between them. Germline lookup yields CDR1 MNHEY and CDR2 SVGAGI. The CDR3, as DNA: TGTGCCAGCAGCCCCCTTAGGACTAATGAAAAACTGTTTTTT. This translates into CASSPLRTNEKLFF.

This sequence joins TRBV6-5 and TRBJ1-1, with D unclear. The V gene's germline CDR1 is MNHEY and CDR2 SVGAGI. V was shortened by 8 bases and J by 1 base, with 11 bases between the two germline ends. The CDR3 runs 13 residues. CDR3 protein: CASSLLGNTEAFF. The CDR3 nucleotides read TGTGCCAGCTCCCTCCTGGGGAACACTGAAGCTTTCTTT.

V usage is TRBV7-2 and J usage is TRBJ2-3; no firm D call. Trimming cost V 10 bases and J 2 bases, with 16 bases left between them. This CDR3 is built from 14 residues. Germline V gene data show CDR1 as SGHTA and CDR2 as FQGNSA. The CDR3 DNA follows: TGTGCCACTTTCCGAGCACTTTTCACAGATACGCAGTATTTT. Translated, it gives CATFRALFTDTQYF. The full variable domain, rest sourced from reference TRBV7-2 and TRBJ2-3, is GAGVSQSPSNKVTEKGKDVELRCDPISGHTALYWYRQSLGQGLEFLIYFQGNSAPDKSGLPSDRFSAERTGGSVSTLTIQRTQQEDSAVYLCATFRALFTDTQYFGPGTRLTVL.